A single sample gave rise to the 23 T cell receptor beta chains below, sequenced in a study of shared clonotypes between healthy human individuals. TCRdb's copy holds only in-frame clones and misses some; the assay was immunoSEQ multiplex PCR. Among roughly 2 million clones, almost 96% were seen once, and the ten largest hold around 0.13%. Sequencing input: naive CD4+ T cells sorted from blood. Subset of the sample: CD45RA+ positively selected. Every receptor here comes from a young man in good health.

The chain uses TRBV13 and TRBJ1-3; 7 nucleotides match TRBD1. CDR3 length: 14 residues. Looked up from germline, CDR1 is PRHDT and CDR2 is FYEKMQ (reference sequence). The J segment lost 0 bases and the V segment lost 9 bases, leaving 5 bases of the junction unmatched. The CDR3 loop is CASSDRSSGNTIYF. The CDR3 nucleotides read TGTGCCAGTTCGGACAGGAGCTCTGGAAACACCATATATTTT.

The V and J genes are TRBV7-9 and TRBJ2-3; 10 nucleotides line up with TRBD2. The length of the CDR3 is 16 residues. Germline lookup yields CDR1 SEHNR and CDR2 FQNEAQ (reference sequence). V lost 4 bases and J lost 3; bases outside the gene matches: 7. In nucleotides, the CDR3 is TGTGCCAGCAGCTCCCAGCGGGGGGGGAGGACAGATACGCAGTATTTT. Its protein product is CASSSQRGGRTDTQYF.

The chain employs TRBV30 and TRBJ1-5; 9 bases fit TRBD1. CDR3 size: 18 residues. Per the germline V gene, CDR1 is GTSNPN and CDR2 is SVGIG (reference sequence). V trimming: 0 bases; J trimming: 7 bases; junction bases outside the gene matches: 16. As DNA, the CDR3 is TGTGCCTGGAGTGTAACTCGGGACAGGGCCCCCCGGGAACAGCCCCAGCATTTT. Amino acids: CAWSVTRDRAPREQPQHF.

The chain uses TRBV18 and TRBJ2-7; possible D gene TRBD1, 6 bases. The V end was cut by 6 bases, the J end by 4 bases, with 13 bases between. The CDR3 spans 13 residues. Germline assignment: CDR1 KGHSH and CDR2 LQKENI. CDR3 sequence reads: CASSLTGMYEQYF. DNA of the CDR3: TGTGCCAGCTCCCTCACAGGGATGTACGAGCAGTACTTC.

The chain couples TRBV5-1 to TRBJ1-4, with 9 nucleotides matching TRBD1. CDR1 SGHRS and CDR2 YFSETQ come from the germline V gene. The CDR3 length is 15 residues. V lost 3 bases and J lost 8; bases outside the gene matches: 8. CDR3 protein: CASSSPGQGAEKLFF. The DNA for the CDR3 is TGCGCCAGCAGCTCCCCGGGACAGGGAGCAGAAAAACTGTTTTTT.

This chain joins TRBV10-3 and TRBJ1-5; no definite D call. Germline-derived CDR1 and CDR2 are ENHRY and SYGVKD. Trimming removed 3 bases from V and 0 bases from J, with 9 bases in between. The CDR3 is made up of 15 amino acids. The CDR3 reads CAISEMGSSNQPQHF. CDR3 in DNA: TGTGCCATCAGTGAAATGGGATCTAGCAATCAGCCCCAGCATTTT.

V and J are TRBV19 and TRBJ2-5; perhaps TRBD1 as D (5 bases). The CDR3 loop spans 16 amino acids. Trimming took off 5 bases at V and 5 bases at J, with 21 bases between the two ends. Germline CDR1 LNHDA, CDR2 SQIVND (reference sequence). DNA of the CDR3: TGTGCCAGTAGTGCCAACAGGATCGTGAAGATGGAGACCCAGTACTTC. It specifies CASSANRIVKMETQYF.

The chain couples TRBV29-1 to TRBJ2-7; 7 bases line up with TRBD1. Germline V CDR1 and CDR2: SQVTM, ANQGSEA. The CDR3 has 14 residues. J lost 6 bases, V lost 4 bases, and 12 bases had no gene match. The CDR3 coding sequence is TGCAGCGTTGTAGCCTCTAAGGGGGCAGGCGAGCAGTACTTC. Translating it yields CSVVASKGAGEQYF.

The chain is built from TRBV28 and TRBJ1-1, with TRBD1 matching over 7 bases. The CDR3 consists of 12 residues. Germline V gene data show CDR1 as MDHEN and CDR2 as SYDVKM. V lost 10 bases and J lost 5; bases outside the gene matches: 7. CDR3 DNA sequence: TGTGCCACCAGGACAGGACAAACTGAAGCTTTCTTT. Its translation: CATRTGQTEAFF.

Comments on this clone: Additional DNA sequences in this sample encode the identical CDR3. V gene TRBV18 combines with J gene TRBJ1-2; D is unresolved. The CDR3 is 13 amino acids. Trimming cost V 3 bases and J 4 bases, with 9 bases left between them. Germline CDR1 is KGHSH and CDR2 is LQKENI. The CDR3 DNA reads TGTGCCAGCTCACCGCCGGGCGCCTATGGCTACACCTTC. Translated: CASSPPGAYGYTF.

The chain carries TRBV11-3 and TRBJ1-1; D remains unclear. Germline V lookup: CDR1 SGHNT, CDR2 YENEEA. The V end lost 4 bases, the J end lost 3 bases, and 9 bases lay between the germline ends. CDR3 length: 13 residues. Written as DNA, the CDR3 is TGTGCCAGCAGCTCCGCGGTCTACACTGAAGCTTTCTTT. Amino acids: CASSSAVYTEAFF.

The rearrangement joins TRBV7-9 to TRBJ2-5; D remains unclear. Germline values: CDR1 SEHNR, CDR2 FQNEAQ (reference sequence). CDR3 length: 15 residues. V gave up 0 bases and J gave up 4 bases, with 12 bases separating them. The CDR3 protein is CASSLANRLPETQYF. As DNA, the CDR3 is TGTGCCAGCAGCTTAGCGAATAGGCTCCCAGAGACCCAGTACTTC.

The gene calls are TRBV7-3 and TRBJ1-1; a possible D gene is TRBD1 (5 bases). The V end lost 4 bases, the J end lost 1 base, and 13 bases lay between the germline ends. Germline CDR1 reads SGHTA; CDR2 reads FQGTGA. The CDR3 covers 15 residues. The CDR3 nucleotides read TGTGCCAGCAGCTCCACAGGAACATCGAACACTGAAGCTTTCTTT. It codes for CASSSTGTSNTEAFF.

This chain joins TRBV7-9 and TRBJ1-5; 9 nucleotides match TRBD1. The V and J ends lost 1 base and 3 bases, in that order; junction bases with no gene match: 4. The CDR3 covers 16 residues. Germline values: CDR1 SEHNR, CDR2 FQNEAQ (reference sequence). The CDR3 sequence is CASSLVGTGINQPQHF. The CDR3 DNA reads as TGTGCCAGCAGCTTAGTCGGGACAGGGATCAATCAGCCCCAGCATTTT.

The chain uses TRBV6-1 and TRBJ2-7, with a weak D call TRBD2 (7 bases). The CDR3 consists of 17 residues. Trimming shortened V by 4 bases and J by 0 bases, and 19 bases separated the two germline ends. Germline V gene sequence: CDR1 MNHNS, CDR2 SASEGT. The CDR3 nucleotides are TGTGCCAGCAGTGCATCAAGGGGGGGGTTGAGCTCCTACGAGCAGTACTTC. This codes for CASSASRGGLSSYEQYF.

The chain recombines TRBV4-2 with TRBJ2-3; 10 bases line up with TRBD2. V shed 1 base, J shed 3 bases, and the junction held 7 bases outside the gene matches. The CDR3 is 17 amino acids. CDR1 and CDR2 (germline): LGHNA, YNFKEQ. The CDR3: CASSQGSGGAPTDTQYF. CDR3 DNA sequence: TGTGCCAGCAGCCAAGGGAGCGGGGGGGCCCCAACAGATACGCAGTATTTT.

This sequence joins TRBV6-6 and TRBJ2-5, with TRBD2 matching 13 bases. This CDR3 has 15 residues. J was trimmed by 7 bases and V by 5 bases; bases with no gene match: 7. From germline, CDR1 is MNHNY and CDR2 SVGAGI (reference sequence). The CDR3 sequence: CASSGLAGASGTQYF. The CDR3 coding sequence is TGTGCCAGCAGTGGACTAGCGGGGGCGTCGGGGACCCAGTACTTC.

This chain uses TRBV7-9 with TRBJ1-6; a possible D gene is TRBD1 (6 bases). Germline CDR1 SEHNR, CDR2 FQNEAQ (reference sequence). The V end lost 3 bases, the J end lost 2 bases, and 11 bases lay between the germline ends. The CDR3 is 16 residues long. CDR3 in amino acids: CASSFAGGAYNSPLHF. DNA for the CDR3: TGTGCCAGCAGCTTCGCGGGGGGCGCCTATAATTCACCCCTCCACTTT.

This sequence joins TRBV6-5 and TRBJ2-7, with TRBD1 matching 8 bases. Germline CDR1 and CDR2: MNHEY and SVGAGI. Trimming cost V 9 bases and J 9 bases; bases outside gene matches: 13. The CDR3 extends over 13 amino acids. In DNA, the CDR3 is TGTGCCAGTAGTAGGGGGGACAGGTCTGTGCAGTACTTC. Translating gives CASSRGDRSVQYF.

The chain couples TRBV6-5 to TRBJ1-1; D gene ambiguous. CDR1 and CDR2 from the germline V gene are MNHEY and SVGAGI. The germline V and J ends were trimmed by 6 bases and 7 bases, with 9 bases remaining between them. The CDR3 extends over 11 amino acids. The CDR3 reads CASRSRREAFF. Here the CDR3 DNA reads TGTGCCAGCAGAAGTCGACGTGAAGCTTTCTTT.

This chain joins TRBV2 and TRBJ1-4, with a tentative D call TRBD1 (5 bases). This CDR3 has 13 residues. Germline lookup yields CDR1 SNHLY and CDR2 FYNNEI. Trimming pared 4 bases from V and 8 bases from J, leaving 11 bases between. The CDR3: CASSVEGVEKLFF. The CDR3 region has the DNA TGTGCCAGCAGTGTAGAAGGGGTGGAAAAACTGTTTTTT.

V and J are TRBV19 and TRBJ1-6; 7 bases match TRBD1. There are 15 residues in the CDR3. Germline-derived CDR1 and CDR2 are LNHDA and SQIVND (reference sequence). The ends lost 5 bases at V and 0 bases at J; junction bases unmatched: 1. The CDR3 DNA reads TGTGCCAGTAGTGAGGGGGCCTCCTATAATTCACCCCTCCACTTT. Translating gives CASSEGASYNSPLHF.

V and J are TRBV5-6 and TRBJ1-6; perhaps TRBD1 as D (6 bases). Germline V gene lookup returns CDR1 SGHDT and CDR2 YYEEEE. This CDR3 contains 16 residues. Trimming removed 5 bases at V and 6 bases at J, with 18 bases between. CDR3: CASSQDSLGLNSPLHF. The CDR3 nucleotides are TGTGCCAGCAGTCAGGACAGTCTCGGTCTTAATTCACCCCTCCACTTT.